The 4 T cell receptor beta chains given below trace back to one sample, sequenced in a study of blood T cell repertoires in COVID-19. Only in-frame clones appear in the TCRdb table, and some are missing; sequencing was by immunoSEQ multiplex PCR. The sample lists 390,000 or so clones, approximately 87% occurring once. Sequencing was performed on PBMCs or T cells enriched from blood (not recorded which). These receptors were obtained from a woman aged 45 to 65 who had recovered from COVID-19.

The chain joins TRBV24-1 to TRBJ1-6; 8 bases align to TRBD1. CDR1 and CDR2 from the germline V gene are KGHDR and SFDVKD. This CDR3 comprises 18 residues. V trimming: 0 bases; J trimming: 7 bases; junction bases outside the gene matches: 10. The CDR3 region is CATSDLLTRQGCNSPLHF. CDR3 sequence (DNA): TGTGCCACCAGTGATTTGCTTACCCGACAGGGGTGCAATTCACCCCTCCACTTT.

The rearrangement uses TRBV25-1 and TRBJ1-5, with 7 nucleotides matching TRBD1. V lost 3 bases and J lost 0; bases outside the gene matches: 5. This CDR3 contains 16 residues. Germline V gives CDR1 MGHDK, CDR2 SYGVNS. The CDR3 region is CASSDSRTGSNQPQHF. The CDR3 coding sequence is TGTGCCAGCAGTGACTCTCGGACAGGTAGCAATCAGCCCCAGCATTTT.

This chain uses TRBV6-1 with TRBJ1-2; D not resolved. Trimming took off 0 bases at V and 2 bases at J, with 7 bases between the two ends. The germline CDR1 and CDR2 sequences are MNHNS and SASEGT. The CDR3 covers 14 residues. The CDR3 is CASSEAGRNYGYTF. For the CDR3, the DNA is TGTGCCAGCAGTGAAGCGGGCAGAAACTATGGCTACACCTTC.

This clone came up many times. The chain employs TRBV3-1 (or the pseudogene TRBV3-2) and TRBJ1-1; TRBD1 is a possible D gene (6 bases). The CDR3 contains 14 residues. V lost 4 bases and J 2 bases, leaving 11 bases between the germline ends. Germline CDR1 LGHDT, CDR2 YNNKEL (reference sequence). The DNA of the CDR3 is TGTGCCAGCAGCCCGCAGGGGTTCAACACTGAAGCTTTCTTT. This translates into CASSPQGFNTEAFF.